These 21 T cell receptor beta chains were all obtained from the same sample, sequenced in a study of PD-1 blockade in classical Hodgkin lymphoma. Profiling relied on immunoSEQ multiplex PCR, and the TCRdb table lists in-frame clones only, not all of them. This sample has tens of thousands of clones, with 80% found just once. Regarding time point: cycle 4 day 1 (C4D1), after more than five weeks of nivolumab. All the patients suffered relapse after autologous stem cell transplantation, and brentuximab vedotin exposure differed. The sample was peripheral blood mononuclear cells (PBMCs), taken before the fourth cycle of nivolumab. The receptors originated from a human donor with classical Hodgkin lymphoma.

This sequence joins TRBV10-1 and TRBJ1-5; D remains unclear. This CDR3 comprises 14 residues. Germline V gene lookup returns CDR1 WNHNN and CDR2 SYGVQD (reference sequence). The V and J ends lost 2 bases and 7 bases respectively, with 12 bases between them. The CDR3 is CASSERGVGQPQHF. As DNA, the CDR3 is TGCGCCAGCAGTGAGCGTGGGGTAGGGCAGCCCCAGCATTTT.

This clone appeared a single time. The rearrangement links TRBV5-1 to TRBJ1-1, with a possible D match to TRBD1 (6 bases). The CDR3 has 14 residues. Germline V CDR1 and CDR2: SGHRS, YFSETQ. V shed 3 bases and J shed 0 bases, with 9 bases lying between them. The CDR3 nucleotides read TGCGCCAGCAGCTCCGGGACAATGAACACTGAAGCTTTCTTT. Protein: CASSSGTMNTEAFF. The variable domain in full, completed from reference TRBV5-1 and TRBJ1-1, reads KAGVTQTPRYLIKTRGQQVTLSCSPISGHRSVSWYQQTPGQGLQFLFEYFSETQRNKGNFPGRFSGRQFSNSRSEMNVSTLELGDSALYLCASSSGTMNTEAFFGQGTRLTVV.

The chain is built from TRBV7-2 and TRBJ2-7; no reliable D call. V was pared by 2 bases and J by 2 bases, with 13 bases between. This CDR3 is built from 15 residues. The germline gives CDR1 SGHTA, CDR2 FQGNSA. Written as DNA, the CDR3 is TGTGCCAGCAGCTTAACAGCCGGTACGACCTACGAGCAGTACTTC. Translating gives CASSLTAGTTYEQYF.

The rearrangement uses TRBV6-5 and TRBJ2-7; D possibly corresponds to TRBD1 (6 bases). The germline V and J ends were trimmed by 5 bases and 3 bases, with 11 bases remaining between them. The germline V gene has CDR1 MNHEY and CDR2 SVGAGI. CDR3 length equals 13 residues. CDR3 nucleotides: TGTGCCAGCAGTCGATTCAGGGGCTACGAGCAGTACTTC. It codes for CASSRFRGYEQYF.

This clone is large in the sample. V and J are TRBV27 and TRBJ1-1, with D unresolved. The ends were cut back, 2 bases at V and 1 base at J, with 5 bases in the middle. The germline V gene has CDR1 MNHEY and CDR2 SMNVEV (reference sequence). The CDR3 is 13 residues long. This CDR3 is CASSLGENTEAFF. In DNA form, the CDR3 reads TGTGCCAGCAGTTTAGGGGAGAACACTGAAGCTTTCTTT.

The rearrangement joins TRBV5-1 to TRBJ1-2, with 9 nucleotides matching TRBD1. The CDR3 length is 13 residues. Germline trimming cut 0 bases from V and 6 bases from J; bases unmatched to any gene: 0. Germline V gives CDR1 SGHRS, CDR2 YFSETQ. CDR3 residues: CASSLGQGDGYTF. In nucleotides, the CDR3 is TGCGCCAGCAGCTTGGGACAGGGGGATGGCTACACCTTC.

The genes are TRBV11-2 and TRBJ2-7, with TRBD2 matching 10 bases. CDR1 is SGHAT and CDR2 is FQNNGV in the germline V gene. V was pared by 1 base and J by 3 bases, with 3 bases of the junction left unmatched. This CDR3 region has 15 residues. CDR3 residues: CASSLAGLAVYEQYF. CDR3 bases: TGTGCCAGCAGCTTAGCAGGACTAGCGGTCTACGAGCAGTACTTC.

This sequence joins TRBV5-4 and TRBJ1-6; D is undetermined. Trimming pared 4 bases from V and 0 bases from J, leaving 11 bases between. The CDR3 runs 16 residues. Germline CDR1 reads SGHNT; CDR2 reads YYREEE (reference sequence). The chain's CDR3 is CASSRTTSSYNSPLHF. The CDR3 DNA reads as TGTGCCAGCAGCCGAACCACCAGCTCCTATAATTCACCCCTCCACTTT.

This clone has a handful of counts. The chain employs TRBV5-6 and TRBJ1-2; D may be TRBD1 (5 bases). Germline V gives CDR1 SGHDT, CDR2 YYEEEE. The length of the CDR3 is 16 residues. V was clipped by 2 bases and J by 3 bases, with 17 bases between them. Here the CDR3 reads CASSFRTSPNHYGYTF. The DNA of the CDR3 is TGTGCCAGCAGCTTCAGGACATCCCCTAATCACTATGGCTACACCTTC.

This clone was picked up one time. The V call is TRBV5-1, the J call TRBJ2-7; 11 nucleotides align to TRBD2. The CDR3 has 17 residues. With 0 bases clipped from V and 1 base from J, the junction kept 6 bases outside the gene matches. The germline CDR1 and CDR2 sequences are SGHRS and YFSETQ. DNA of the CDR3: TGCGCCAGCAGCTTGGCCAGGGGACTAGCGGAGTCCTACGAGCAGTACTTC. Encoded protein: CASSLARGLAESYEQYF.

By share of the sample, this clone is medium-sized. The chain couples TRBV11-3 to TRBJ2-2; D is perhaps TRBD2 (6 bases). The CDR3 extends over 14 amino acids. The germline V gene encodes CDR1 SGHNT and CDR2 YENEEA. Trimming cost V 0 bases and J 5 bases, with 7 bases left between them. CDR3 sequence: CASSLDGSTGELFF. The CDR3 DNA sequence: TGTGCCAGCAGCTTAGACGGGAGTACCGGGGAGCTGTTTTTT.

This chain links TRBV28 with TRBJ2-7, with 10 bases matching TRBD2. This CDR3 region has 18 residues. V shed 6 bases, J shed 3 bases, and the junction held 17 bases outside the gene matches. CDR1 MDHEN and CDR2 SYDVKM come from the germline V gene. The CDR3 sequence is CASRAGGKKGPKGYEQYF. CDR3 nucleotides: TGTGCCAGCAGAGCGGGGGGGAAAAAGGGACCAAAAGGCTACGAGCAGTACTTC.

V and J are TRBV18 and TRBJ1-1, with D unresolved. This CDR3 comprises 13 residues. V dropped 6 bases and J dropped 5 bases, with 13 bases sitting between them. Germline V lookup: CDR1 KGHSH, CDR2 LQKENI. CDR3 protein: CASSSRTATEAFF. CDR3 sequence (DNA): TGTGCCAGCTCGTCACGGACCGCAACTGAAGCTTTCTTT.

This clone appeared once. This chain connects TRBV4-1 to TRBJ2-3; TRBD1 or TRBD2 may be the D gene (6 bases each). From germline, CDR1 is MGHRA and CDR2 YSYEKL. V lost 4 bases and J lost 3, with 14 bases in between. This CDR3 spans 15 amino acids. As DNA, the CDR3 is TGCGCCAGCAGCCTAATAGAGGGGGGTACAGATACGCAGTATTTT. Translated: CASSLIEGGTDTQYF.

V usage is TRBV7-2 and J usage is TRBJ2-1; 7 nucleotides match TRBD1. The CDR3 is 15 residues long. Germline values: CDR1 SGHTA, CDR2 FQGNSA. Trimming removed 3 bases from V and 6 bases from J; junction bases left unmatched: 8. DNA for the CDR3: TGTGCCAGCAGCTTGCCGGGACAGAGTAGCAATGAGCAGTTCTTC. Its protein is CASSLPGQSSNEQFF.

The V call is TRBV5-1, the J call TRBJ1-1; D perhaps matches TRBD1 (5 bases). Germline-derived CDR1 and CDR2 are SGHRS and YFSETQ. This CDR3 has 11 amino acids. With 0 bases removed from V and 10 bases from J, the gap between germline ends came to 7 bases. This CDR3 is CASSLGGGAFF. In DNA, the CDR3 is TGCGCCAGCAGCTTGGGTGGGGGAGCTTTCTTT. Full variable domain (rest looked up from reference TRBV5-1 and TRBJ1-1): KAGVTQTPRYLIKTRGQQVTLSCSPISGHRSVSWYQQTPGQGLQFLFEYFSETQRNKGNFPGRFSGRQFSNSRSEMNVSTLELGDSALYLCASSLGGGAFFGQGTRLTVV.

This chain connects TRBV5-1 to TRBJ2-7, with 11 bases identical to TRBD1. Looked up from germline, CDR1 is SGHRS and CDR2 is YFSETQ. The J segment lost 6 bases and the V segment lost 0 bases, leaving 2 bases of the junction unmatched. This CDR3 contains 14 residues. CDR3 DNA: TGCGCCAGCAGCTTGGGGACAGGGGGCCGCGAGCAGTACTTC. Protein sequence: CASSLGTGGREQYF.

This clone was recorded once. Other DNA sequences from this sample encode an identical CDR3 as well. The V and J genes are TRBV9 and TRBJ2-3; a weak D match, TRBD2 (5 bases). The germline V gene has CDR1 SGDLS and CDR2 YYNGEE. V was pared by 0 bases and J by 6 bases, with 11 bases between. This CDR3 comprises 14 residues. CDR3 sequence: CASSVVSREDTQYF. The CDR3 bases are TGTGCCAGCAGCGTAGTATCGAGGGAGGATACGCAGTATTTT.

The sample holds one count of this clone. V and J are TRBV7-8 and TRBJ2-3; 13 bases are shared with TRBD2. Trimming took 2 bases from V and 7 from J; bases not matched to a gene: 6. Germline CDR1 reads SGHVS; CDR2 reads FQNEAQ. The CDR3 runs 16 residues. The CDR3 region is CASSLMGLAGRYTQYF. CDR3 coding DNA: TGTGCCAGCAGCTTAATGGGACTAGCGGGGCGGTATACGCAGTATTTT.

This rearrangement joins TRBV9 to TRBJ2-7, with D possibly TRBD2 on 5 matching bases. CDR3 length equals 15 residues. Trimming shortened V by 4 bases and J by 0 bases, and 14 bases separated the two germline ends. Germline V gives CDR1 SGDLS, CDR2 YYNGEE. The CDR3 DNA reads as TGTGCCAGCAGCCTAAGCGGCACTAGCTCCTACGAGCAGTACTTC. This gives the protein CASSLSGTSSYEQYF. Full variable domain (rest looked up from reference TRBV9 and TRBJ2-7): DSGVTQTPKHLITATGQRVTLRCSPRSGDLSVYWYQQSLDQGLQFLIQYYNGEERAKGNILERFSAQQFPDLHSELNLSSLELGDSALYFCASSLSGTSSYEQYFGPGTRLTVT.

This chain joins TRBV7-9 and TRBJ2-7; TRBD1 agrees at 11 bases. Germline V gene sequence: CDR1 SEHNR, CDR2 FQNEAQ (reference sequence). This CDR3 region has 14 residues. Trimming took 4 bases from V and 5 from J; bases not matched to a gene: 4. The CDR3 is CASSSRDRGDEQYF. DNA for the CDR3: TGTGCCAGCAGCTCCCGGGACAGGGGGGACGAGCAGTACTTC.